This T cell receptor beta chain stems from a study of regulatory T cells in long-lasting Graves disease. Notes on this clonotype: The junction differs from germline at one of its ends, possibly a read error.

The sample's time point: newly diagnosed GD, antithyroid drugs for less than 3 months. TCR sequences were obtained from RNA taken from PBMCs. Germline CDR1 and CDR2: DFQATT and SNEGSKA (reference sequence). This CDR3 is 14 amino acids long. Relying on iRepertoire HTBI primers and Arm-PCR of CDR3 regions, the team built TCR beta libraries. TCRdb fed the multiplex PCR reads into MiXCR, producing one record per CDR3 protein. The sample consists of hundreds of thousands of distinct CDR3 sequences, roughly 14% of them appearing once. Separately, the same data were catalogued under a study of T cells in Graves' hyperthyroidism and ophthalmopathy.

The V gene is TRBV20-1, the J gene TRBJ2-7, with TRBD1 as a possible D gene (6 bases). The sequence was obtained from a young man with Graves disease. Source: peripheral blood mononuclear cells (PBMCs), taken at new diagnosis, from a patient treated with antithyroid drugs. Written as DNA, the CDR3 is TGCAATGCTACCCAACAGGGTTCTCCCTACGAGCAGTACTTC. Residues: CNATQQGSPYEQYF.